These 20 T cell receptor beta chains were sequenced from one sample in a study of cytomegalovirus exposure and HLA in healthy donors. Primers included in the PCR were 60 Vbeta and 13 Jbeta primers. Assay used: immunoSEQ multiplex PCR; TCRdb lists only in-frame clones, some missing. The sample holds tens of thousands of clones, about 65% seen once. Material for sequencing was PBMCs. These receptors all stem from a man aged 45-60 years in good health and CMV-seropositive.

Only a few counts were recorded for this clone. The CDR3 region is CASSDLLSGNTIYF. CDR3 DNA: TGTGCCAGCAGTGACCTTCTTTCTGGAAACACCATATATTTT. The rearrangement joins TRBV6-1 to TRBJ1-3; D gene uncertain. This CDR3 is 14 amino acids long. The germline CDR1 and CDR2 sequences are MNHNS and SASEGT. Trimming took 3 bases from V and 1 from J, leaving 7 bases between them.

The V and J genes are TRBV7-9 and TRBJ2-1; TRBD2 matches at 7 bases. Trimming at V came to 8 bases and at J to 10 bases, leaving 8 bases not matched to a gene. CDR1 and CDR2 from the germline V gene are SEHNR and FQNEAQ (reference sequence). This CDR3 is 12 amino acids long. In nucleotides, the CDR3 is TGTGCCAGCGGATCCGAAGCGGGGGAGCAGTTCTTC. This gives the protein CASGSEAGEQFF. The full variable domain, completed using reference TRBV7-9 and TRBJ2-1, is DTGVSQNPRHKITKRGQNVTFRCDPISEHNRLYWYRQTLGQGPEFLTYFQNEAQLEKSRLLSDRFSAERPKGSFSTLEIQRTEQGDSAMYLCASGSEAGEQFFGPGTRLTVL.

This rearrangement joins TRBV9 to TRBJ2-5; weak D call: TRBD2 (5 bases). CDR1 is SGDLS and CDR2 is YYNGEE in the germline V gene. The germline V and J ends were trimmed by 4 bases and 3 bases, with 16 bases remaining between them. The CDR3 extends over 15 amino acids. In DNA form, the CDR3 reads TGTGCCAGCAGCCCCTCCCGGGGAAGTAAAGAGACCCAGTACTTC. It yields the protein CASSPSRGSKETQYF. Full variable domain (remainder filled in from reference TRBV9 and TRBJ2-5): DSGVTQTPKHLITATGQRVTLRCSPRSGDLSVYWYQQSLDQGLQFLIQYYNGEERAKGNILERFSAQQFPDLHSELNLSSLELGDSALYFCASSPSRGSKETQYFGPGTRLLVL.

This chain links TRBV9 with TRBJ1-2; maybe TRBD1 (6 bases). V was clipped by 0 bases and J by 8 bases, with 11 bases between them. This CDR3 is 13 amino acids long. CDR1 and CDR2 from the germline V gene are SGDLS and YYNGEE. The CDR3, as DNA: TGTGCCAGCAGCGTAGAAGGGGGTTCCGGCTACACCTTC. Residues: CASSVEGGSGYTF.

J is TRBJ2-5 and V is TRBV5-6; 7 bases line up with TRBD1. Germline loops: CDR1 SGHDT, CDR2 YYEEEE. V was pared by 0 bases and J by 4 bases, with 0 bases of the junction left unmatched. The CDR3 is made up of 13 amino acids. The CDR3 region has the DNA TGTGCCAGCAGCTTGGGACAGGGAGAGACCCAGTACTTC. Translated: CASSLGQGETQYF. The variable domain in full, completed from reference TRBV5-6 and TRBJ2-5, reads DAGVTQSPTHLIKTRGQQVTLRCSPKSGHDTVSWYQQALGQGPQFIFQYYEEEERQRGNFPDRFSGHQFPNYSSELNVNALLLGDSALYLCASSLGQGETQYFGPGTRLLVL.

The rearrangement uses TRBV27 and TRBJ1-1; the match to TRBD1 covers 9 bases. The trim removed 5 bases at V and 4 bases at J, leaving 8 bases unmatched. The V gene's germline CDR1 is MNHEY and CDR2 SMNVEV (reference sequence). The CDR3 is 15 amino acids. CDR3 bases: TGTGCCAGCAGTCCAAACCTGGGACAGGGCACTGAAGCTTTCTTT. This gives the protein CASSPNLGQGTEAFF.

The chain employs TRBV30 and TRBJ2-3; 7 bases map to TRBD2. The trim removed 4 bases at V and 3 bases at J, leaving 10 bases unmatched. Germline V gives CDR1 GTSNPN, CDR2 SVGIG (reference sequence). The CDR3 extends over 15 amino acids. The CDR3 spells CAWKGASGVTDTQYF. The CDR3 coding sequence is TGTGCCTGGAAAGGAGCTAGCGGAGTTACAGATACGCAGTATTTT.

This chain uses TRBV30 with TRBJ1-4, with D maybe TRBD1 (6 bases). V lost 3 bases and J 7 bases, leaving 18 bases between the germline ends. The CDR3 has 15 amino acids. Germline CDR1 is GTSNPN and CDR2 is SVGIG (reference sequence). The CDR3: CAWRDTGTSGEKLFF. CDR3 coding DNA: TGTGCCTGGAGAGATACCGGGACATCAGGTGAAAAACTGTTTTTT.

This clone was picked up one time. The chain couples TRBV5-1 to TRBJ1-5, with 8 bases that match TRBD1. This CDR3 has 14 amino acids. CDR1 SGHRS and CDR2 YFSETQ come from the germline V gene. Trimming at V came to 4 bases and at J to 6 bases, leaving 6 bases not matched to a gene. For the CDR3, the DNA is TGCGCCAGCAGCCGGACAGGGCTTAGTCAGCCCCAGCATTTT. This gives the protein CASSRTGLSQPQHF.

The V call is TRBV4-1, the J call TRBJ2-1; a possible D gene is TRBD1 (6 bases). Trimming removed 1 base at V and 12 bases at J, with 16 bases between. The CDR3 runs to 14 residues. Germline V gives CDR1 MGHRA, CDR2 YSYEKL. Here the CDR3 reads CASSQGTVQNGQFF. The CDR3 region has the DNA TGCGCCAGCAGCCAAGGGACAGTTCAGAACGGGCAGTTCTTC.

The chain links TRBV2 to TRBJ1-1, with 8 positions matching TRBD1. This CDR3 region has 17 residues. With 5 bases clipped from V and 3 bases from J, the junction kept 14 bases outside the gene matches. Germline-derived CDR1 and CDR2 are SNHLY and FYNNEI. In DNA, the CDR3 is TGTGCCAGCAGTCGGACAGGGATGAGGGGACGGTACACTGAAGCTTTCTTT. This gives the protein CASSRTGMRGRYTEAFF.

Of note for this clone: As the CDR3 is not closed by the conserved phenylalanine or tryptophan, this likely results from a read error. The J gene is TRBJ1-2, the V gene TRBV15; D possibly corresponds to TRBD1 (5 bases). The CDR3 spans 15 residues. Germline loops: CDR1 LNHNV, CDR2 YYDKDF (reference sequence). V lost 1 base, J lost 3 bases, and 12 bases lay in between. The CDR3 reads CATSRAGGMDYGYTV. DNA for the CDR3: TGTGCCACCAGCAGAGCTGGGGGGATGGACTATGGCTACACCGTC.

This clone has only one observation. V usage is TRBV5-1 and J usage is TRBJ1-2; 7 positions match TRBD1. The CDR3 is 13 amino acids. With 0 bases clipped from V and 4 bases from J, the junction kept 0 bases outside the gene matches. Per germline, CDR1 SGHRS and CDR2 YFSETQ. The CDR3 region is CASSLAGGYGYTF. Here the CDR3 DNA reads TGCGCCAGCAGCTTGGCAGGGGGCTATGGCTACACCTTC.

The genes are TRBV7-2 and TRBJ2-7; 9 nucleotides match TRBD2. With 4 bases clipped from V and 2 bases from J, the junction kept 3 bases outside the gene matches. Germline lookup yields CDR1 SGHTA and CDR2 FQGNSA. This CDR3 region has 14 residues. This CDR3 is CASSSSGIAYEQYF. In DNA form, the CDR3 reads TGTGCCAGCAGCTCTAGCGGGATAGCCTACGAGCAGTACTTC.

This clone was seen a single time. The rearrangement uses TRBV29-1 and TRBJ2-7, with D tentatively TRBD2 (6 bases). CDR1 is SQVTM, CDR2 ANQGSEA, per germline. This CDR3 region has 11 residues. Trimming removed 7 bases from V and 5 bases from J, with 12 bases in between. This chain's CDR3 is CSAGSRNEQYF. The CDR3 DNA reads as TGCAGCGCCGGGAGTAGGAACGAGCAGTACTTC.

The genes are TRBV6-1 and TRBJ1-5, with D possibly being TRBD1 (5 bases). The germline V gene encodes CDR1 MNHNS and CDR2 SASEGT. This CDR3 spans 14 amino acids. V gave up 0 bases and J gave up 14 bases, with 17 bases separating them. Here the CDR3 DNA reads TGTGCCAGCAGTGAAGCGCTTCGTGGGGGGGTGGAGCATTTT. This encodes CASSEALRGGVEHF.

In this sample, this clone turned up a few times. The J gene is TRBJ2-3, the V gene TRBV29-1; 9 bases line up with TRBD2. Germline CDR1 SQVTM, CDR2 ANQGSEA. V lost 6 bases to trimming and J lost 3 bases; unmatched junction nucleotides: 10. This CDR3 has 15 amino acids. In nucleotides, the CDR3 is TGCAGCGTCTCGGCACCGGGACTAGCAACAGATACGCAGTATTTT. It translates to CSVSAPGLATDTQYF.

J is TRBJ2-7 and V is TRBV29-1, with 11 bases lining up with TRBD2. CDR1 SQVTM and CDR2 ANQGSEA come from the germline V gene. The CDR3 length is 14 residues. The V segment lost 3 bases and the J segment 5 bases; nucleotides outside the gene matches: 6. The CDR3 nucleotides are TGCAGCGTTGATATAGCGGGAGGGCCTAACGAGCAGTACTTC. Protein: CSVDIAGGPNEQYF.

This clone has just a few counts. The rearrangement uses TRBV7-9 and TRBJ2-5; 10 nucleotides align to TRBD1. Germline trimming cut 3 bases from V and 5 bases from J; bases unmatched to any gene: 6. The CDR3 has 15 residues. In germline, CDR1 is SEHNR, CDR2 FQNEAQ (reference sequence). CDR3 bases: TGTGCCAGCAGCTTCAGACAGGGGGCCAAGGAGACCCAGTACTTC. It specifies CASSFRQGAKETQYF.

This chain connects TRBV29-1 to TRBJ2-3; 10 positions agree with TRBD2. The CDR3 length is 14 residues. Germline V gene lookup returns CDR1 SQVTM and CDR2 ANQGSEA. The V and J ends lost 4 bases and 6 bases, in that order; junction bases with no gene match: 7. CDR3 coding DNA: TGCAGCGTTGGAGCGGGGGGGCTCTTGGATACGCAGTATTTT. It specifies CSVGAGGLLDTQYF.